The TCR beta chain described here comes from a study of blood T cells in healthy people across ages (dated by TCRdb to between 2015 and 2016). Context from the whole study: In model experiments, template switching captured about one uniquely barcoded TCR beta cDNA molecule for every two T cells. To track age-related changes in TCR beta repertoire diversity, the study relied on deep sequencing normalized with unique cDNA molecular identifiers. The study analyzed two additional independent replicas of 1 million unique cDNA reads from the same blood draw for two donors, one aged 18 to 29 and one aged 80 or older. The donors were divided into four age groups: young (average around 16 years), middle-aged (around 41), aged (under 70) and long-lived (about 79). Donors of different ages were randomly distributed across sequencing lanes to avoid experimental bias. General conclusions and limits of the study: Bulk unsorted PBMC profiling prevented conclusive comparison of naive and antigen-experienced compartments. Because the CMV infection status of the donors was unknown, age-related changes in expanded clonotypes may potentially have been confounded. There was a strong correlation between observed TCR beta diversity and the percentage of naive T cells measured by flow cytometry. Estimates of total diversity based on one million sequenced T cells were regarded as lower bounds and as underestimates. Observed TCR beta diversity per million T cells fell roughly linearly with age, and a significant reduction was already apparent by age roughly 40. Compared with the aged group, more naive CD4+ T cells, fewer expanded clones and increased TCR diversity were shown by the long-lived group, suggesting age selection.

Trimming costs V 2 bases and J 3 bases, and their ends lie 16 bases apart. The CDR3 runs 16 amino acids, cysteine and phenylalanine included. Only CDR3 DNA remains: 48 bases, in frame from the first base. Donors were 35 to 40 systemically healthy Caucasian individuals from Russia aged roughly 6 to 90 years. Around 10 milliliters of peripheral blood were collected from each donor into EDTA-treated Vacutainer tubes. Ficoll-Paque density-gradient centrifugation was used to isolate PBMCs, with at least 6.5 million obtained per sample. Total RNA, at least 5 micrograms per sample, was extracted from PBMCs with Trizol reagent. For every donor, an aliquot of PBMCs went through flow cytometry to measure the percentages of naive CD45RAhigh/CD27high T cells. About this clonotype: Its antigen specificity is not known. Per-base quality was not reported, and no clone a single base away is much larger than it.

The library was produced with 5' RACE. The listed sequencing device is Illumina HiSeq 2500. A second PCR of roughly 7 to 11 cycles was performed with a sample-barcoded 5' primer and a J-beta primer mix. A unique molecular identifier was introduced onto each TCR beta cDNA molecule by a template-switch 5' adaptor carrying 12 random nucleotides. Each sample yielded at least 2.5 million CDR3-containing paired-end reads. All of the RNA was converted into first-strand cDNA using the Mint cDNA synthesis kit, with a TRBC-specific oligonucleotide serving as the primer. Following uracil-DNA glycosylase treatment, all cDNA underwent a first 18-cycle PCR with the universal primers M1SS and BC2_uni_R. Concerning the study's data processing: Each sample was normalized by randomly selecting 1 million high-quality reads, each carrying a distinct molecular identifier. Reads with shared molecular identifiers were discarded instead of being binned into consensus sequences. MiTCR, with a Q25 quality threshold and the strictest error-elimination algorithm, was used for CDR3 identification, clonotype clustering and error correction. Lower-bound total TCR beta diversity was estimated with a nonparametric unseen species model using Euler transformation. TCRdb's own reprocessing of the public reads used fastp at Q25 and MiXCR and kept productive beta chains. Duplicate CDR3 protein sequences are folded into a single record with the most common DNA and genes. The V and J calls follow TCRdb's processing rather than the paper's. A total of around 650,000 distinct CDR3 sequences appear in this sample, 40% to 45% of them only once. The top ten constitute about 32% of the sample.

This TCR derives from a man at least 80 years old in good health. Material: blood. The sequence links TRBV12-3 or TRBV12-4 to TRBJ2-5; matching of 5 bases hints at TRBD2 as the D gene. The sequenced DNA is TGTGCCAGCAGTTTAAACCTCGGGGTCGGGGAAGAGACCCAGTACTTC. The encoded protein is CASSLNLGVGEETQYF.